The rows below give T cell receptor beta chains drawn from one sample of a study of T-cell reconstitution after alpha-beta-depleted transplantation in children. TCRdb passed the PCR reads through MiXCR, listing each CDR3 protein once. The data contain 200,000 to 250,000 distinct CDR3 sequences, about a tenth of them singletons. The source material was PBMCs, sampled before TCRalphabeta/CD19-depleted stem cell transplant. Receptors were obtained from a child less than two years old with acute myeloid leukemia, due to receive a stem cell transplant. Each CDR3 is given with its conserved first and last residue. D genes are given only for firm matches. Not all rows give a size; the values are once, few, many and, for expanded clones, a class.

d_call,v_call,cdr3_length,j_call,clone_size,cdr3_aa,cdr3_nt
.,TRBV28,14,TRBJ2-7,many,CASSLSTPHYEQYF,TGTGCCAGCAGTTTGAGTACCCCCCATTACGAGCAGTACTTC
TRBD1,TRBV6-2/TRBV6-3,17,TRBJ1-2,many,CASTQRQGDIMRVGYTF,TGTGCCAGCACTCAAAGACAGGGAGACATTATGCGAGTCGGCTACACCTTC
.,TRBV12-3/TRBV12-4,12,TRBJ2-7,many,CASSLGGFEQYF,TGTGCCAGCAGTTTAGGGGGATTCGAGCAGTACTTC
.,TRBV5-1,16,TRBJ2-2,many,CASSLAFRDSTGELFF,TGCGCCAGCAGCCTGGCGTTCAGGGATAGCACCGGGGAGCTGTTTTTT
.,TRBV6-2/TRBV6-3,16,TRBJ1-6,.,CASSWDAPGNISPLHF,TGTGCCAGCAGTTGGGACGCGCCGGGGAATATTTCACCCCTCCACTTT
.,TRBV6-2/TRBV6-3,17,TRBJ2-1,.,CASSLLGRERSYNEQFF,TGTGCCAGCAGTCTACTGGGACGGGAGCGTTCCTACAATGAGCAGTTCTTC
.,TRBV7-9,15,TRBJ2-3,.,CASSFVLGDTDTQYF,TGTGCCAGCAGCTTCGTACTAGGTGACACAGATACGCAGTATTTT
TRBD1,TRBV5-1,15,TRBJ2-7,many,CASSLQGALTYEQYF,TGCGCCAGCAGCTTACAGGGGGCCCTTACCTACGAGCAGTACTTC
.,TRBV7-2,15,TRBJ2-7,many,CASSPQGSGSYEQYF,TGTGCCAGCAGCCCACAGGGTTCGGGTTCCTACGAGCAGTACTTC
.,TRBV3-1,15,TRBJ2-4,few,CASSQGVLAKNIQYF,TGTGCCAGCAGCCAAGGGGTCCTAGCCAAAAACATTCAGTACTTC
.,TRBV7-9,13,TRBJ2-3,many,CASRVLVSDTQYF,TGTGCCAGCAGGGTACTAGTTTCAGATACGCAGTATTTT
.,TRBV7-9,13,TRBJ2-7,few,CASTSGRNYEQYF,TGTGCCAGCACCTCAGGACGGAACTACGAGCAGTACTTC
TRBD1,TRBV23-1,13,TRBJ1-4,few,CASSQTGEEKLFF,TGCGCCAGCAGTCAAACAGGGGAAGAAAAACTGTTTTTT
.,TRBV6-1,14,TRBJ1-4,few,CASSQGQLMKNCFF,.
.,TRBV21-1,13,TRBJ1-2,many,CASTVTWGTGYTF,TGTGCCAGCACCGTAACCTGGGGTACTGGCTACACCTTC
TRBD1,TRBV5-6,15,TRBJ1-2,many,CASSSPDRGVNGYTF,TGTGCCAGCAGCTCCCCTGACAGGGGGGTAAACGGCTACACCTTC
TRBD2,TRBV4-2,14,TRBJ2-7,many,CASSLPGLAYEQYF,TGTGCCAGCAGCCTTCCGGGACTAGCCTACGAGCAGTACTTC
TRBD2,TRBV5-1,16,TRBJ2-1,few,CASSSGTLGGDNEQFF,TGCGCCAGCAGCTCGGGGACCCTGGGAGGGGACAATGAGCAGTTCTTC
.,TRBV12-3/TRBV12-4,14,TRBJ2-5,many,CASSPREEGETQYF,TGTGCCAGCAGTCCTAGGGAAGAAGGAGAGACCCAGTACTTC
TRBD2,TRBV15,16,TRBJ2-2,many,CATSARTSGNTGELFF,TGTGCCACCAGCGCCCGGACTAGCGGGAACACCGGGGAGCTGTTTTTT
.,TRBV18,17,TRBJ2-1,few,CASSPLPPVSSYNEQFF,TGTGCCAGCTCACCACTCCCTCCGGTGAGCTCCTACAATGAGCAGTTCTTC
TRBD1,TRBV12-3/TRBV12-4,13,TRBJ1-1,few,CASSLWTGSRAFF,TGTGCCAGCAGTCTCTGGACAGGCTCTAGGGCTTTCTTT
TRBD1,TRBV6-5,13,TRBJ2-1,many,CASRITGGNEQFF,TGTGCCAGCAGGATAACAGGGGGTAATGAGCAGTTCTTC
TRBD2,TRBV5-1,15,TRBJ2-3,many,CASSRLAGSTDTQYF,TGCGCCAGCAGCCGACTAGCGGGGTCCACAGATACGCAGTATTTT
TRBD2,TRBV6-5,13,TRBJ2-7,many,CASSYGGRYEQYF,TGTGCCAGCAGTTACGGCGGGAGGTACGAGCAGTACTTC
.,TRBV10-2,16,TRBJ2-3,many,CASSEIGSILTDTQYF,TGCGCCAGCAGTGAGATCGGTAGCATCCTCACAGATACGCAGTATTTT
TRBD1,TRBV12-3/TRBV12-4,13,TRBJ2-7,many,CASSLGTGAEQYF,TGTGCCAGCAGTTTGGGGACAGGGGCGGAGCAGTACTTC
TRBD2,TRBV4-2,16,TRBJ2-1,few,CASSQEGLRLAHEQFF,TGTGCCAGCAGCCAAGAGGGTCTGAGACTAGCACATGAGCAGTTCTTC